This is a list of T cell receptor beta chains from one sample in a study of cytomegalovirus exposure and HLA in healthy donors. Clones were sequenced by immunoSEQ multiplex PCR, and TCRdb holds only the in-frame ones, with some missing. In the table there are over 150,000 clones, around 77% of which are singletons. Input material: PBMCs. The source of these receptors is a young woman in good health and CMV-seronegative. Both conserved end residues are part of each CDR3. Fields, in order: CDR3 length, V gene, D gene, J gene, clone size, CDR3 DNA, CDR3 protein. The D gene is left open where the match is weak. Only some rows state a clone size, as once, few, many or a class for expanded clones.

cdr3_length: 15; v_call: TRBV7-9; d_call: TRBD2; j_call: TRBJ2-5; clone_size: few; cdr3_nt: TGTGCCAGCAGCTTAGTCGGGGGGACCCAAGAGACCCAGTACTTC; cdr3_aa: CASSLVGGTQETQYF
cdr3_length: 14; v_call: TRBV7-9; d_call: .; j_call: TRBJ2-7; clone_size: .; cdr3_nt: TGTTCCAGCAGCTTCGTATCCGTCCGGGACGAGCAGTACTTC; cdr3_aa: CSSSFVSVRDEQYF
cdr3_length: 14; v_call: TRBV5-4; d_call: .; j_call: TRBJ1-5; clone_size: .; cdr3_nt: TGTGCCAGCAGCCGGGGCGGGGATTCTCAGCCCCAGCATTTT; cdr3_aa: CASSRGGDSQPQHF
cdr3_length: 15; v_call: TRBV7-8; d_call: TRBD1; j_call: TRBJ1-3; clone_size: .; cdr3_nt: TGTGCCAGCAGCTTAGGACAGGGGGCCGGAAACACCATATATTTT; cdr3_aa: CASSLGQGAGNTIYF
cdr3_length: 16; v_call: TRBV7-3; d_call: .; j_call: TRBJ1-3; clone_size: .; cdr3_nt: TGTGCCAGCAGCTTAGGACAGTTGGGAGCTGGAAACACCATATATTTT; cdr3_aa: CASSLGQLGAGNTIYF
cdr3_length: 15; v_call: TRBV18; d_call: .; j_call: TRBJ2-5; clone_size: few; cdr3_nt: TGTGCCAGCTCACCCGGCGGGGGCCTAGCGGAGACCCAGTACTTC; cdr3_aa: CASSPGGGLAETQYF
cdr3_length: 15; v_call: TRBV28; d_call: .; j_call: TRBJ1-3; clone_size: .; cdr3_nt: TGTGCCAGCAGTTTACCGGGACTCTCTGGAAACACCATATATTTT; cdr3_aa: CASSLPGLSGNTIYF
cdr3_length: 16; v_call: TRBV4-2; d_call: .; j_call: TRBJ1-3; clone_size: .; cdr3_nt: TGTGCCAGCAGCCAAGGGACCGCGGGCCCTGGAAACACCATATATTTT; cdr3_aa: CASSQGTAGPGNTIYF
cdr3_length: 16; v_call: TRBV2; d_call: .; j_call: TRBJ2-1; clone_size: .; cdr3_nt: TGTGCCAGCAGTGAAGCCCCTAGTAACGTTTATGATGAGCAGTTCTTC; cdr3_aa: CASSEAPSNVYDEQFF
cdr3_length: 14; v_call: TRBV11-2; d_call: TRBD1; j_call: TRBJ1-1; clone_size: .; cdr3_nt: TGTGCCAGCAGCTCGGACAGGGGCGGCACTGAAGCTTTCTTT; cdr3_aa: CASSSDRGGTEAFF
cdr3_length: 14; v_call: TRBV2; d_call: .; j_call: TRBJ2-1; clone_size: .; cdr3_nt: TGTGCCAGCGTCGATAGATCAACCCGGAATGAGCAGTTCTTC; cdr3_aa: CASVDRSTRNEQFF
cdr3_length: 10; v_call: TRBV29-1; d_call: .; j_call: TRBJ2-1; clone_size: .; cdr3_nt: TGCAGCGTTGGAGGGCATCCTCCGTTCTTC; cdr3_aa: CSVGGHPPFF
cdr3_length: 12; v_call: TRBV6-5; d_call: .; j_call: TRBJ2-7; clone_size: .; cdr3_nt: TGTGCCAGCAGGAAAAACTCCTACGAGCAGTACTTC; cdr3_aa: CASRKNSYEQYF
cdr3_length: 14; v_call: TRBV6-6; d_call: TRBD1; j_call: TRBJ1-5; clone_size: .; cdr3_nt: TGTGCCAGCAGCGCCGACAGGGGCGGCCAGCCCCAGCATTTT; cdr3_aa: CASSADRGGQPQHF
cdr3_length: 19; v_call: TRBV5-6; d_call: TRBD1; j_call: TRBJ1-5; clone_size: few; cdr3_nt: TGTGCCAGCAGCTCTCCCCGGGAGTCGGACAGGGACGACAATCAGCCCCAGCATTTT; cdr3_aa: CASSSPRESDRDDNQPQHF
cdr3_length: 15; v_call: TRBV5-6; d_call: .; j_call: TRBJ1-4; clone_size: .; cdr3_nt: TGTGCCAGCAGCTCCTCCCCCGGGGCTAATGAAAAACTGTTTTTT; cdr3_aa: CASSSSPGANEKLFF
cdr3_length: 16; v_call: TRBV5-6; d_call: TRBD1; j_call: TRBJ1-1; clone_size: once; cdr3_nt: TGTGCCAGCAGCCCAAGAGGACAGGGGTGGGGCACTGAAGCTTTCTTT; cdr3_aa: CASSPRGQGWGTEAFF
cdr3_length: 16; v_call: TRBV7-9; d_call: .; j_call: TRBJ1-2; clone_size: few; cdr3_nt: TGTGCCAGCAGCTTACTTTCCTCCGCGCTTAACTATGGCTACACCTTC; cdr3_aa: CASSLLSSALNYGYTF
cdr3_length: 16; v_call: TRBV5-1; d_call: TRBD2; j_call: TRBJ2-5; clone_size: .; cdr3_nt: TGCGCCAGCAGCTTGGCTAGCGGGGGACCCCAAGAGACCCAGTACTTC; cdr3_aa: CASSLASGGPQETQYF
cdr3_length: 14; v_call: TRBV2; d_call: .; j_call: TRBJ2-2; clone_size: once; cdr3_nt: TGTGCCAGCACTTCTACCAGGGTCACCGGGGAGCTGTTTTTT; cdr3_aa: CASTSTRVTGELFF
cdr3_length: 13; v_call: TRBV27; d_call: TRBD2; j_call: TRBJ2-7; clone_size: .; cdr3_nt: TGTGCCAGCAGTTTCGGTTCTAGCGGGGGGCTGTACTTC; cdr3_aa: CASSFGSSGGLYF
cdr3_length: 14; v_call: TRBV7-6; d_call: TRBD1; j_call: TRBJ1-3; clone_size: .; cdr3_nt: TGTGCCAGCGGGATACAGGGGACAGGAAACACCATATATTTT; cdr3_aa: CASGIQGTGNTIYF
cdr3_length: 14; v_call: TRBV5-1; d_call: TRBD1; j_call: TRBJ1-2; clone_size: .; cdr3_nt: TGCGCCAGCAGCTTGGGACAGGGGAACTATGGCTACACCTTC; cdr3_aa: CASSLGQGNYGYTF
cdr3_length: 14; v_call: TRBV5-1; d_call: .; j_call: TRBJ1-1; clone_size: .; cdr3_nt: TGCGCCAGCAGCCCGGGAGCGCGGAACACTGAAGCTTTCTTT; cdr3_aa: CASSPGARNTEAFF
cdr3_length: 12; v_call: TRBV19; d_call: TRBD1; j_call: TRBJ1-5; clone_size: .; cdr3_nt: TGTGCCAGTAGAACAGGGGCTCAGCCCCAGCATTTT; cdr3_aa: CASRTGAQPQHF
cdr3_length: 16; v_call: TRBV9; d_call: TRBD2; j_call: TRBJ2-3; clone_size: .; cdr3_nt: TGTGCCAGCAGCGTAGAGGGTAGCGGGGTCACAGATACGCAGTATTTT; cdr3_aa: CASSVEGSGVTDTQYF
cdr3_length: 15; v_call: TRBV27; d_call: .; j_call: TRBJ2-3; clone_size: .; cdr3_nt: TGTGCCAGCAGACATAGTCGGGAAAGGGCAGATACGCAGTATTTT; cdr3_aa: CASRHSRERADTQYF
cdr3_length: 14; v_call: TRBV11-2; d_call: .; j_call: TRBJ1-1; clone_size: .; cdr3_nt: TGTGCCAGCAGCTCAGAACAGCCGAACACTGAAGCTTTCTTT; cdr3_aa: CASSSEQPNTEAFF
cdr3_length: 16; v_call: TRBV7-9; d_call: TRBD1; j_call: TRBJ2-7; clone_size: .; cdr3_nt: TGTGCCAGCAGCCCTACCACCGGGACAGGGACCTACGAGCAGTACTTC; cdr3_aa: CASSPTTGTGTYEQYF
cdr3_length: 15; v_call: TRBV4-2; d_call: TRBD1; j_call: TRBJ1-1; clone_size: once; cdr3_nt: TGTGCCAGCAGCCAGGAAATCAGGGGGCTCTCTGAAGCTTTCTTT; cdr3_aa: CASSQEIRGLSEAFF
cdr3_length: 12; v_call: TRBV5-4; d_call: .; j_call: TRBJ1-2; clone_size: .; cdr3_nt: TGTGCCAGCAGCCCAGGGTATGAAGGCTACACCTTC; cdr3_aa: CASSPGYEGYTF
cdr3_length: 13; v_call: TRBV15; d_call: .; j_call: TRBJ1-2; clone_size: once; cdr3_nt: TGTGCCACCAGCAGAGGGGCCAACTATGGCTACACCTTC; cdr3_aa: CATSRGANYGYTF
cdr3_length: 16; v_call: TRBV19; d_call: TRBD1; j_call: TRBJ2-5; clone_size: .; cdr3_nt: TGTGCCAGTAGCGAGAACAGGGGTCTGGGTGCGGAGACCCAGTACTTC; cdr3_aa: CASSENRGLGAETQYF
cdr3_length: 15; v_call: TRBV5-6; d_call: .; j_call: TRBJ2-5; clone_size: .; cdr3_nt: TGTGCCAGCAGTTATACCCTTGGAGGCAAAGAGACCCAGTACTTC; cdr3_aa: CASSYTLGGKETQYF
cdr3_length: 16; v_call: TRBV5-4; d_call: TRBD2; j_call: TRBJ2-7; clone_size: .; cdr3_nt: TGTGCCAGCAGCCGGGGGGGGAGCGGGCCCTCCTACGAGCAGTACTTC; cdr3_aa: CASSRGGSGPSYEQYF
cdr3_length: 14; v_call: TRBV29-1; d_call: TRBD1; j_call: TRBJ1-2; clone_size: .; cdr3_nt: TGCAGCGTTTCCTCCGGGACAGGGTCTTGGGGCTACACCTTC; cdr3_aa: CSVSSGTGSWGYTF
cdr3_length: 15; v_call: TRBV7-3; d_call: TRBD1; j_call: TRBJ1-1; clone_size: many; cdr3_nt: TGTGCCAGCAGCTTAACGGGACAGGCCAACACTGAAGCTTTCTTT; cdr3_aa: CASSLTGQANTEAFF
cdr3_length: 16; v_call: TRBV13; d_call: .; j_call: TRBJ2-1; clone_size: .; cdr3_nt: TGTGCCAGCAGCTTAATCTTGGGACAAGCACCTCCAGAGCAGTTCTTC; cdr3_aa: CASSLILGQAPPEQFF
cdr3_length: 14; v_call: TRBV13; d_call: .; j_call: TRBJ2-7; clone_size: .; cdr3_nt: TGTGCCAGCAGCTTAGGCAGGGGCGATTACGAGCAGTACTTC; cdr3_aa: CASSLGRGDYEQYF
cdr3_length: 14; v_call: TRBV5-1; d_call: TRBD1; j_call: TRBJ2-7; clone_size: .; cdr3_nt: TGCGCCAGCAGCACGACAGGGGGCGCCTACGAGCAGTACTTC; cdr3_aa: CASSTTGGAYEQYF
cdr3_length: 14; v_call: TRBV5-1; d_call: TRBD1; j_call: TRBJ2-7; clone_size: once; cdr3_nt: TGCGCCAGCAGCTTGCCGGGACAGAACTACGAGCAGTACTTC; cdr3_aa: CASSLPGQNYEQYF
cdr3_length: 16; v_call: TRBV2; d_call: TRBD2; j_call: TRBJ2-3; clone_size: few; cdr3_nt: TGTGCCAGCAGGGAGACTAGCGGAAGACCCACAGATACGCAGTATTTT; cdr3_aa: CASRETSGRPTDTQYF
cdr3_length: 15; v_call: TRBV6-5; d_call: TRBD1; j_call: TRBJ1-2; clone_size: .; cdr3_nt: TGTGCCAGCAAAGGGCCAGGGGGTACTTTTGGCGGCTACACCTTC; cdr3_aa: CASKGPGGTFGGYTF
cdr3_length: 14; v_call: TRBV9; d_call: TRBD1; j_call: TRBJ1-6; clone_size: few; cdr3_nt: TGTGCCAGCAGCGTAGGGCAGGGGGATTCACCCCTCCACTTT; cdr3_aa: CASSVGQGDSPLHF
cdr3_length: 15; v_call: TRBV5-1; d_call: .; j_call: TRBJ2-5; clone_size: .; cdr3_nt: TGCGCCAGCAGCTTGCCGGCTAGCCTTGGAGAGACCCAGTACTTC; cdr3_aa: CASSLPASLGETQYF
cdr3_length: 14; v_call: TRBV5-8; d_call: .; j_call: TRBJ1-2; clone_size: few; cdr3_nt: TGTGCCAGCCCCCGGGGAAGGGTTTGGTATGGCTACACCTTC; cdr3_aa: CASPRGRVWYGYTF
cdr3_length: 13; v_call: TRBV5-6; d_call: .; j_call: TRBJ2-5; clone_size: .; cdr3_nt: TGTGCCAGCAGCTTGGTGCGGGAAGAGACCCAGTACTTC; cdr3_aa: CASSLVREETQYF
cdr3_length: 15; v_call: TRBV5-1; d_call: TRBD1; j_call: TRBJ2-5; clone_size: .; cdr3_nt: TGCGCCAGCAGCGACCAGGGGGCTAGGCAAGAGACCCAGTACTTC; cdr3_aa: CASSDQGARQETQYF
cdr3_length: 15; v_call: TRBV12-5; d_call: TRBD2; j_call: TRBJ2-1; clone_size: .; cdr3_nt: TGTGCTAGTGGTTTGGTGGCTAGCGGAGGGGATGAGCAGTTCTTC; cdr3_aa: CASGLVASGGDEQFF
cdr3_length: 13; v_call: TRBV18; d_call: .; j_call: TRBJ1-2; clone_size: .; cdr3_nt: TGTGCCAGCTCACCCAGGACGGCGGGGGGCTACACCTTC; cdr3_aa: CASSPRTAGGYTF
cdr3_length: 14; v_call: TRBV4-1; d_call: TRBD1; j_call: TRBJ2-2; clone_size: .; cdr3_nt: TGCGCCAGCAGCCGACAGGGGTGGACCGGGGAGCTGTTTTTT; cdr3_aa: CASSRQGWTGELFF
cdr3_length: 16; v_call: TRBV27; d_call: .; j_call: TRBJ1-1; clone_size: .; cdr3_nt: TGTGCCAGCAGGTTAACAGGGTCCGGGCTGAACACTGAAGCTTTCTTT; cdr3_aa: CASRLTGSGLNTEAFF
cdr3_length: 16; v_call: TRBV14; d_call: .; j_call: TRBJ2-7; clone_size: once; cdr3_nt: TGTGCCAGCAGCCAAGATTTGTGGCAGGGCCGCTACGAGCAGTACTTC; cdr3_aa: CASSQDLWQGRYEQYF